These 23 T cell receptor beta chains came from one sample sequenced in a study of T cell repertoires in cytomegalovirus infection. TCRdb reprocessed the reads with MiXCR, giving one entry per CDR3 protein. Here the sample spans more than 250,000 distinct CDR3 sequences, 25% being singletons. These TCRs' antigens remain unknown. The sample was cultured PBMCs, taken from culture after CMV antigen stimulation. These receptors were collected from a human donor in good health (CMV status not recorded). Some clones in this sample may be carry-over from other donors' samples.

V is TRBV12-3 or TRBV12-4 and J is TRBJ1-1, with 8 bases fitting TRBD1. CDR3 size: 14 residues. V lost 6 bases, J lost 5 bases, and 8 bases stayed unmatched. CDR3 in DNA: TGTGCCAGCAGCTTGGGACAGGTGGATACTGAAGCTTTCTTT. This translates into CASSLGQVDTEAFF.

This clonotype was recorded only once. The genes are TRBV10-3 and TRBJ2-5, with TRBD2 identical over 11 bases. V was clipped by 10 bases and J by 4 bases; unmatched bases: 8. The CDR3 covers 14 residues. CDR1 ENHRY and CDR2 SYGVKD come from the germline V gene. CDR3 region: CATTTSGKVETQYF. The CDR3 DNA reads TGTGCCACCACGACTAGCGGGAAAGTAGAGACCCAGTACTTC.

V and J are TRBV11-1 and TRBJ1-2; possibly TRBD1 for D (6 bases). Germline V CDR1 and CDR2: SGHAT, FQDESV (reference sequence). V lost 5 bases and J lost 2, with 12 bases in between. The CDR3 loop spans 14 amino acids. The CDR3 DNA reads as TGTGCCAGCAGCACCCGGGACATAAACTATGGCTACACCTTC. Its translation: CASSTRDINYGYTF.

This chain connects TRBV6-5 to TRBJ2-2; 9 bases match TRBD2. The germline V gene encodes CDR1 MNHEY and CDR2 SVGAGI. The CDR3 consists of 17 residues. Losses at the gene ends were 2 bases for V and 6 bases for J; bases not matched to a gene: 10. CDR3 amino acids: CASSYPTSGPPPGELFF. The CDR3 DNA follows: TGTGCCAGCAGTTACCCAACTAGCGGGCCCCCCCCCGGGGAGCTGTTTTTT.

As concerns this clonotype: The junction departs from the called germline gene at one end, perhaps through a read error. The chain links TRBV24-1 to TRBJ2-5; D may be TRBD2 (6 bases). This CDR3 has 12 amino acids. Germline loops: CDR1 KGHDR, CDR2 SFDVKD. In DNA, the CDR3 is TGTACCACCAAGAGTAACGGGGGGACCCAGTACTTC. The encoded protein is CTTKSNGGTQYF.

The J gene is TRBJ1-6, the V gene TRBV5-6; D ambiguous. CDR3 length: 12 residues. With 1 base removed from V and 9 bases from J, the gap between germline ends came to 5 bases. Germline CDR1 and CDR2: SGHDT and YYEEEE. The CDR3 here is CASSLFGSPLHF. The CDR3 nucleotides read TGTGCCAGCAGCTTGTTCGGTTCACCCCTCCACTTT.

The V call is TRBV11-2, the J call TRBJ2-3, with 7 bases that match TRBD2. In germline, CDR1 is SGHAT, CDR2 FQNNGV. After removal of 0 bases from V and 5 bases from J, the junction contained 8 bases not matched to a gene. This CDR3 spans 16 amino acids. CDR3 loop: CASSLDGAGVGDTQYF. CDR3 DNA: TGTGCCAGCAGCTTAGATGGGGCGGGAGTGGGAGATACGCAGTATTTT.

The V and J genes are TRBV5-1 and TRBJ1-5; no clear D. V gave up 3 bases and J gave up 3 bases, with 10 bases separating them. Looked up from germline, CDR1 is SGHRS and CDR2 is YFSETQ. The CDR3 loop spans 14 amino acids. The CDR3 loop reads CASSSGLLNQPQHF. In nucleotides, the CDR3 is TGCGCCAGCAGCTCCGGACTGCTCAATCAGCCCCAGCATTTT. The variable domain in full, with the rest retrieved from reference TRBV5-1 and TRBJ1-5, is KAGVTQTPRYLIKTRGQQVTLSCSPISGHRSVSWYQQTPGQGLQFLFEYFSETQRNKGNFPGRFSGRQFSNSRSEMNVSTLELGDSALYLCASSSGLLNQPQHFGDGTRLSIL.

In its sample, this clonotype was seen a few times. The rearrangement links TRBV5-1 to TRBJ1-2; no clear D gene. The CDR3 contains 15 residues. CDR1 is SGHRS, CDR2 YFSETQ, per germline. V lost 0 bases and J 0 bases, leaving 9 bases between the germline ends. The DNA of the CDR3 is TGCGCCAGCAGCTTGGTCCTGAATTCTAACTATGGCTACACCTTC. It codes for CASSLVLNSNYGYTF.

The V call is TRBV10-3, the J call TRBJ2-2, with TRBD2 identical over 8 bases. The CDR3 length is 15 residues. Germline values: CDR1 ENHRY, CDR2 SYGVKD. V lost 4 bases to trimming and J lost 4 bases; unmatched junction nucleotides: 5. The DNA for the CDR3 is TGTGCCATCAGTGGGAGCGGGAGCGTCACCGGGGAGCTGTTTTTT. Translation: CAISGSGSVTGELFF.

The chain's CDR3 is CASGLGDEGYNEQFF. The CDR3 DNA reads as TGTGCTAGTGGTTTGGGGGACGAGGGCTACAATGAGCAGTTCTTC. This rearrangement joins TRBV12-5 to TRBJ2-1, with D perhaps matching TRBD1 or TRBD2 (5 bases each). V lost 1 base and J lost 3, with 10 bases in between. CDR3 length: 15 residues. Germline lookup yields CDR1 LGHNT and CDR2 FRNRAP.

The CDR3 sequence is CASSWGGGEYNEQFF. In DNA form, the CDR3 reads TGTGCCAGCAGCTGGGGGGGGGGAGAGTACAATGAGCAGTTCTTC. The V call is TRBV7-2, the J call TRBJ2-1; 7 bases agree with TRBD2. The CDR3 is 15 residues long. The germline V gene encodes CDR1 SGHTA and CDR2 FQGNSA. V lost 4 bases, J lost 4 bases, and 7 bases stayed unmatched.

This clonotype was detected a few times. The V call is TRBV7-9, the J call TRBJ2-1; 7 bases fit TRBD1. Germline CDR1 is SEHNR and CDR2 is FQNEAQ (reference sequence). Unmatched junction bases numbered 12, after V lost 5 bases and J lost 5 bases. The CDR3 runs to 16 residues. CDR3 DNA sequence: TGTGCCAGCAGCCCCAGACAGGGTTCGAGGAACAATGAGCAGTTCTTC. Its protein product is CASSPRQGSRNNEQFF.

A few counts support this clonotype. This chain uses TRBV4-1 with TRBJ1-5, with a possible D match to TRBD1 (6 bases). Germline-derived CDR1 and CDR2 are MGHRA and YSYEKL. The germline V and J ends were trimmed by 3 bases and 5 bases, with 14 bases remaining between them. CDR3 size: 15 residues. DNA of the CDR3: TGCGCCAGCAGCCAGACAGGAGGGGGAGATCAGCCCCAGCATTTT. This sequence encodes CASSQTGGGDQPQHF.

This clonotype was detected many times. The genes are TRBV11-3 and TRBJ2-3; D uncertain. Germline assignment: CDR1 SGHNT and CDR2 YENEEA. V lost 2 bases to trimming and J lost 3 bases, with 15 bases between them. This CDR3 is built from 16 residues. The CDR3 nucleotides are TGTGCCAGCAGCTTAAGGCCGGGCTTGGGGACAGATACGCAGTATTTT. It codes for CASSLRPGLGTDTQYF.

V usage is TRBV6-5 and J usage is TRBJ2-1; TRBD2 might be the D (5 bases). V lost 0 bases and J lost 2, with 17 bases in between. CDR1 is MNHEY and CDR2 is SVGAGI in the germline V gene. The CDR3 runs 18 residues. CDR3 nucleotide sequence: TGTGCCAGCAGTTACTCGATATCTCTCGCGGAGGCCTACAATGAGCAGTTCTTC. It is translated as CASSYSISLAEAYNEQFF.

This clonotype was found a few times. This chain joins TRBV27 and TRBJ1-4, with 9 nucleotides matching TRBD1. V lost 6 bases, J lost 11 bases, and 16 bases stayed unmatched. Germline V gene lookup returns CDR1 MNHEY and CDR2 SMNVEV (reference sequence). This CDR3 spans 16 amino acids. DNA for the CDR3: TGTGCCAGCAGCCTCGGGACAGGGATTCGGCCTTCCAAACTGTTTTTT. This codes for CASSLGTGIRPSKLFF.

The chain is built from TRBV6-6 and TRBJ1-2, with D possibly TRBD1 on 5 matching bases. Germline CDR1 is MNHNY and CDR2 is SVGAGI (reference sequence). V shed 4 bases and J shed 6 bases, with 6 bases lying between them. The CDR3 covers 11 residues. The CDR3 DNA reads TGTGCCAGCAGTTGGGGGGATGGCTACACCTTC. As protein: CASSWGDGYTF.

The chain is built from TRBV4-3 and TRBJ1-1; D not resolved. The CDR3 loop spans 14 amino acids. V shed 0 bases and J shed 0 bases, with 5 bases lying between them. Germline CDR1 and CDR2: LGHNA and YSLEER. This chain's CDR3 is CASSQDRMNTEAFF. The DNA for the CDR3 is TGCGCCAGCAGCCAAGATAGGATGAACACTGAAGCTTTCTTT.

The V and J genes are TRBV10-3 and TRBJ1-4; D ambiguous. The CDR3 is 15 amino acids. Trimming removed 0 bases at V and 2 bases at J, with 7 bases between. The V gene's germline CDR1 is ENHRY and CDR2 SYGVKD. The CDR3 coding sequence is TGTGCCATCAGTGAGTCCCCCGGTACTAATGAAAAACTGTTTTTT. Translating it yields CAISESPGTNEKLFF.

This rearrangement joins TRBV6-5 to TRBJ2-2; D may be TRBD2 (6 bases). The germline V gene has CDR1 MNHEY and CDR2 SVGAGI. V lost 6 bases and J 7 bases, leaving 12 bases between the germline ends. The CDR3 has 13 residues. CDR3 residues: CASRKGGVGELFF. The CDR3 DNA reads as TGTGCCAGCAGAAAGGGCGGGGTCGGGGAGCTGTTTTTT.

In this sample, this clonotype turned up a few times. The rearrangement links TRBV10-3 to TRBJ1-5; D gene ambiguous. The germline V gene encodes CDR1 ENHRY and CDR2 SYGVKD. CDR3 length: 15 residues. The V gene lost 3 bases and the J gene lost 0 bases, with 9 bases spanning the gap. Here the CDR3 reads CAISETQNSNQPQHF. The CDR3 region has the DNA TGTGCCATCAGTGAAACACAAAATAGCAATCAGCCCCAGCATTTT.

This clonotype was found a few times. This chain joins TRBV5-4 and TRBJ1-2; weak D call: TRBD1 (5 bases). Germline CDR1 and CDR2: SGHNT and YYREEE (reference sequence). The CDR3 spans 12 residues. Trimming stripped 6 bases from V and 8 bases from J, with 14 bases between. CDR3 protein: CASKELWGGYTF. DNA for the CDR3: TGTGCCAGCAAAGAGCTCTGGGGGGGCTACACCTTC. The whole variable domain, remainder taken from reference TRBV5-4 and TRBJ1-2, is ETGVTQSPTHLIKTRGQQVTLRCSSQSGHNTVSWYQQALGQGPQFIFQYYREEENGRGNFPPRFSGLQFPNYSSELNVNALELDDSALYLCASKELWGGYTFGSGTRLTVV.